The 11 T cell receptor beta chains reported below all come from one sample, sequenced in a study of T-cell memory formation after mild COVID-19. TCRdb fed the 5' RACE reads into MiXCR, producing one record per CDR3 protein. Among approximately 500,000 distinct CDR3 sequences listed, 25% were seen once. What was sequenced was PBMCs or a T cell subset sorted from them (not recorded which). These receptors originate from an adult woman who had mild COVID-19 (a few samples of this study predate the infection). Cell type and time point are not known.

The chain joins TRBV6-5 to TRBJ2-5; TRBD2 matches 7 bases. This CDR3 has 13 residues. In germline, CDR1 is MNHEY, CDR2 SVGAGI. V lost 6 bases and J lost 9; bases outside the gene matches: 10. CDR3: CASSALATRAQYF. Here the CDR3 DNA reads TGTGCCAGCAGCGCACTAGCGACCAGGGCCCAGTACTTC.

This clonotype was seen a few times. V is TRBV20-1 and J is TRBJ1-6, with a possible D match to TRBD1 (5 bases). Trimming pared 6 bases from V and 15 bases from J, leaving 18 bases between. The CDR3 contains 12 residues. Looked up from germline, CDR1 is DFQATT and CDR2 is SNEGSKA (reference sequence). CDR3 region: CSAIDPARGLHF. CDR3 DNA sequence: TGCAGTGCCATTGATCCGGCGAGGGGCCTCCACTTT.

The V call is TRBV15, the J call TRBJ2-1, with 12 bases lining up with TRBD2. Germline values: CDR1 LNHNV, CDR2 YYDKDF (reference sequence). The CDR3 totals 17 residues. V dropped 0 bases and J dropped 5; count of bases not matched to a gene: 5. The CDR3 sequence is CATSRDHGLAGNNEQFF. The CDR3 nucleotides are TGTGCCACCAGCAGAGATCATGGACTAGCGGGAAACAATGAGCAGTTCTTC.

V is TRBV10-3 and J is TRBJ2-3; unclear D gene. Germline V gene data show CDR1 as ENHRY and CDR2 as SYGVKD. This CDR3 region has 16 residues. Trimming shortened V by 4 bases and J by 1 base, and 15 bases separated the two germline ends. CDR3 sequence: CAISVGSQAGTDTQYF. As DNA, the CDR3 is TGTGCCATCAGTGTCGGCTCGCAGGCCGGCACAGATACGCAGTATTTT.

This clonotype was counted a few times. The chain carries TRBV7-9 and TRBJ2-7; D assignment may be TRBD1 or TRBD2 (5 bases each). V was trimmed by 2 bases and J by 2 bases, leaving 13 bases between them. The CDR3 contains 15 residues. Germline CDR1 SEHNR, CDR2 FQNEAQ (reference sequence). The DNA for the CDR3 is TGTGCCAGCAGCTTACAGGGACGGACTCCCTACGAGCAGTACTTC. It yields the protein CASSLQGRTPYEQYF.

The table lists this clonotype with a few counts. The V and J genes are TRBV7-3 and TRBJ2-1; the D call may be TRBD1 or TRBD2 (5 bases each). CDR1 is SGHTA and CDR2 is FQGTGA in the germline V gene. This CDR3 is 13 amino acids long. V lost 5 bases and J lost 5, with 10 bases in between. CDR3 sequence (DNA): TGTGCCAGCAGCGCCGGGACCAACAATGAGCAGTTCTTC. It specifies CASSAGTNNEQFF.

This chain uses TRBV27 with TRBJ1-3, with D perhaps TRBD1 (6 bases). CDR1 is MNHEY and CDR2 is SMNVEV in the germline V gene (reference sequence). The CDR3 is 15 residues long. Trimming removed 3 bases at V and 0 bases at J, with 9 bases between. The CDR3 DNA follows: TGTGCCAGCAGTTTGGGCAGGGGCTCTGGAAACACCATATATTTT. This gives the protein CASSLGRGSGNTIYF.

This chain joins TRBV12-3 or TRBV12-4 and TRBJ2-7; D possibly matches TRBD1 or TRBD2 (5 bases each). Trimming took 5 bases from V and 0 from J, leaving 11 bases between them. The CDR3 runs to 14 residues. For the CDR3, the DNA is TGTGCCAGCAGTCCCGGGACCAACTCCTACGAGCAGTACTTC. Protein sequence: CASSPGTNSYEQYF.

The chain is built from TRBV18 and TRBJ2-5; D may correspond to TRBD1 or TRBD2 (5 bases each). Deletions cut 6 bases from V and 4 bases from J, with 18 bases between. The germline CDR1 and CDR2 sequences are KGHSH and LQKENI. The CDR3 totals 15 residues. The CDR3 protein is CASSLLQSGPETQYF. The CDR3 bases are TGTGCCAGCTCCCTTCTACAATCGGGACCAGAGACCCAGTACTTC.

This clonotype is a singleton in its sample. One end of the junction does not line up with germline, which may come from a read error. The chain couples TRBV5-4 to TRBJ2-7; possibly TRBD2 for D (6 bases). CDR1 SGHNT and CDR2 YYREEE come from the germline V gene (reference sequence). The CDR3 contains 12 residues. The CDR3 sequence: CASSSPTGRKNF. In nucleotides, the CDR3 is TGTGCCAGCAGCTCTCCGACTGGGAGGAAGAACTTC.

The chain joins TRBV15 to TRBJ2-5; unclear D gene. Trimming took 4 bases from V and 5 from J, leaving 5 bases between them. Germline V lookup: CDR1 LNHNV, CDR2 YYDKDF (reference sequence). This CDR3 has 11 residues. The CDR3 DNA reads TGTGCCACCAGCAATTCCGAGACCCAGTACTTC. This encodes CATSNSETQYF.